This record looks at one TCR beta chain sequence and its context. The antigen is undetermined. These data belong to a study of OX40 agonist ivuxolimab in advanced cancers. On the study more broadly: In this cohort, patients received ivuxolimab, an agonistic anti-OX40 (CD134) antibody. Enrolled patients in dose escalation had cancers that were hepatocellular carcinoma, melanoma, renal cell or head and neck cancer.

Findings and limits, study-wide: Partial responders at 0.1-3.0 mg/kg showed near-lowest clonal expansion. Certain nonresponders additionally had low normalized T-cell clonal expansion.

Libraries were prepared by immunoSEQ multiplex PCR; TCRdb keeps only in-frame clonotypes and omits some of them. Among around 15,000 clones listed, around nine tenths were seen once. CDR3 length: 14 amino acids. Trimming left V 1 base short and J 3 bases short, with 8 bases between. Germline CDR1 and CDR2: SGHRS and YFSETQ. This clonotype was obtained from an adult with an advanced solid tumor such as melanoma, head and neck, liver or kidney cancer. The sequencing used CD4+ or CD8+ T cells sorted from blood, collected in a trial of the OX40 agonist ivuxolimab. V and J are TRBV5-1 and TRBJ1-3; the D gene is possibly TRBD1 (5 bases). Here the CDR3 DNA reads TGCGCCAGCAGCTTGTGGGGGAATGGAAACACCATATATTTT. It encodes CASSLWGNGNTIYF. The full variable domain, in which reference TRBV5-1 and TRBJ1-3 provide the parts outside the CDR3, is KAGVTQTPRYLIKTRGQQVTLSCSPISGHRSVSWYQQTPGQGLQFLFEYFSETQRNKGNFPGRFSGRQFSNSRSEMNVSTLELGDSALYLCASSLWGNGNTIYFGEGSWLTVV.